This T cell receptor (beta chain) was profiled in a study of beta chain features in type 1 diabetes. The authors reverse transcribed all of the isolated RNA, so sequencing captured expressed TCRB transcripts. This table comes from immunoSEQ multiplex PCR, and its TCRdb copy is limited to in-frame clones, with some not included. The sample lists some 360,000 clones; about 19% were seen once. The CDR3 length is 15 residues. With 7 bases removed from V and 0 bases from J, the gap between germline ends came to 13 bases. The germline V gene has CDR1 LNHDA and CDR2 SQIVND (reference sequence). This clone was counted between two and nine times. No antigen is known for it. Points from the study as a whole: At VDJ recombination sites, type 1 diabetes patients had fewer insertions and more deleted nucleotides.

The sequence derives from a woman in her late teens or twenties in good health. This chain uses TRBV19 with TRBJ1-5; possibly TRBD1 for D (5 bases). The sequencing sample was made of naive CD4+ T cells from blood. CDR3 sequence reads: CASKPRGHSNQPQHF. The CDR3 coding sequence is TGTGCCAGTAAACCAAGAGGACATAGCAATCAGCCCCAGCATTTT.